This T cell receptor (beta chain) was recovered during a study of shared clonotypes between healthy human individuals. A deep-level run was used for the assay. Profiling relied on immunoSEQ multiplex PCR, and the TCRdb table lists in-frame clones only, not all of them. Counted here are roughly 2.5 million clones, over 85% occurring once; the ten biggest clones make up 0.14%. The CDR3 extends over 14 amino acids. The V and J ends lost 7 bases and 4 bases respectively, with 16 bases between them. Germline CDR1 LNHDA, CDR2 SQIVND (reference sequence). The chain joins TRBV19 to TRBJ1-1; no definite D call. Sequenced input: naive CD4+ T cells sorted from blood. The subset: CD45RA+ positively selected. The clonotype was recovered from a man aged 18 to 30 in good health. The CDR3 sequence: CASTPPALGTEAFF. DNA of the CDR3: TGTGCCAGTACCCCCCCGGCTTTGGGCACTGAAGCTTTCTTT.